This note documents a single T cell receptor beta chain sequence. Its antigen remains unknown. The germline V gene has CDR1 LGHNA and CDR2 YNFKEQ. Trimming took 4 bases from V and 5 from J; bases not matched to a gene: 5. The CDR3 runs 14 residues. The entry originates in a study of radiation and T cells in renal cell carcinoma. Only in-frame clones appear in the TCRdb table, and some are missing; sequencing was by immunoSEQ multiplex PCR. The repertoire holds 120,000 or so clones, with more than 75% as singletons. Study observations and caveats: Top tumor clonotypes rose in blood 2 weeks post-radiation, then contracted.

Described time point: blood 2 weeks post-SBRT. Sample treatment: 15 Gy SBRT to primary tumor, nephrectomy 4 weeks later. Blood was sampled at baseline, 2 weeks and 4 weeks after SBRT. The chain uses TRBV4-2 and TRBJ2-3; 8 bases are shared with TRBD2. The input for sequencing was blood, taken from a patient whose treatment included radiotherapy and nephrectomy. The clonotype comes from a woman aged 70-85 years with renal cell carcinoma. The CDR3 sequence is CASSPGGAEDTQYF. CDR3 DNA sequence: TGTGCCAGCAGCCCCGGGGGGGCGGAAGATACGCAGTATTTT.